This TCR beta chain was documented in a study of vaccination and CD4 T cells after COVID-19. For this clonotype: What it binds is not known.

With the Oncomine TCR Beta short-read assay, DNA from cultured CD4+ T cells was sequenced. TCRdb passed the PCR reads through MiXCR, listing each CDR3 protein once. The repertoire holds around 10,000 distinct CDR3 sequences, about 50% seen once, with about a third in the top ten. This CDR3 spans 12 amino acids. After removal of 4 bases from V and 5 bases from J, the junction contained 5 bases not matched to a gene. Germline V gene sequence: CDR1 DFQATT, CDR2 SNEGSKA (reference sequence). The treatment denotes: approximately 9-day PBMC culture with coronavirus spike peptide pools or control peptides (ViraFEST assay).

This receptor was obtained from a human donor who had recovered from COVID-19. The chain has TRBV20-1 and TRBJ2-7; TRBD2 matches 7 bases. Sequenced material: CD4+ T cells from blood, cultured in vitro. The CDR3 loop reads CSATAGSDEQYF. CDR3 in DNA: TGCAGTGCTACAGCGGGATCCGACGAGCAGTACTTC.